Below are 4 T cell receptor beta chains sequenced from a single sample in a study of CD8 T cells in ankylosing spondylitis. In TCRdb, the 5' RACE reads were re-called with MiXCR into one record per CDR3 protein. This sample yields 350,000 or so distinct CDR3 sequences, of which about 15% are seen a single time; 1.1% belongs to the top ten. Material: blood, either unsorted or a sorted T cell fraction (not recorded which). These receptors were collected from a male donor with ankylosing spondylitis or in good health (not recorded which).

This clonotype was seen a handful of times. The genes are TRBV20-1 and TRBJ2-5; D unresolved. Germline V CDR1 and CDR2: DFQATT, SNEGSKA (reference sequence). The germline V and J ends were trimmed by 6 bases and 3 bases, with 11 bases remaining between them. This CDR3 has 12 residues. CDR3 bases: TGCAGTGCCCCTTGGGTGAAAGAGACCCAGTACTTC. Encoded protein: CSAPWVKETQYF.

This clonotype was seen ten or more times. The J gene is TRBJ1-2, the V gene TRBV12-3 or TRBV12-4; D perhaps matches TRBD1 (5 bases). The CDR3 length is 11 residues. Trimming removed 6 bases from V and 7 bases from J, with 9 bases in between. DNA of the CDR3: TGTGCCAGCAGCCAGACAGCTGGCTACACCTTC. Translated, it gives CASSQTAGYTF.

A few counts support this clonotype. The V call is TRBV24-1, the J call TRBJ2-5, with D unclear. CDR1 is KGHDR, CDR2 SFDVKD, per germline. The CDR3 is 13 residues long. Trimming took 3 bases from V and 5 from J, leaving 9 bases between them. This chain's CDR3 is CATSDTRTETQYF. The CDR3 DNA sequence: TGTGCCACCAGTGATACTCGGACGGAGACCCAGTACTTC.

This clonotype came up a few times. V usage is TRBV15 and J usage is TRBJ1-5; the D is unclear. In germline, CDR1 is LNHNV, CDR2 YYDKDF (reference sequence). This CDR3 has 14 amino acids. The ends were cut back, 1 base at V and 8 bases at J, with 12 bases in the middle. The CDR3 coding sequence is TGTGCCACCAGCAGAGTAGGCCTATTTGAGCCCCAGCATTTT. This encodes CATSRVGLFEPQHF.